This T cell receptor beta chain was recovered during a study of regulatory T cells in long-lasting Graves disease. The CDR3 consists of 16 residues. The V end lost 3 bases, the J end lost 2 bases, and 14 bases lay between the germline ends. Germline-derived CDR1 and CDR2 are MGHDK and SYGVNS. To make TCR beta libraries, researchers used iRepertoire HTBI primers and Arm-PCR of CDR3 regions. TCRdb reanalysed the multiplex PCR reads using MiXCR and keeps one entry per CDR3 protein. Of roughly 510,000 distinct CDR3 sequences detected, about 16% appear once; the ten largest clones hold about 12%. Time point reported: newly diagnosed GD, antithyroid drugs for less than 3 months. Isolated PBMC RNA provided the starting material for the TCR library. These data are also associated with another study on T cells in Graves' hyperthyroidism and ophthalmopathy.

The rearrangement joins TRBV25-1 to TRBJ2-1, with D possibly TRBD1 on 7 matching bases. The sample in question was peripheral blood mononuclear cells (PBMCs), obtained at new diagnosis, from a patient treated with antithyroid drugs. The sequence derives from a man aged 18 to 30 with Graves disease. DNA of the CDR3: TGTGCCAGCAGTGACCGCGGGACAGCGACCTACAATGAGCAGTTCTTC. This encodes CASSDRGTATYNEQFF. Full variable domain (rest looked up from reference TRBV25-1 and TRBJ2-1): EADIYQTPRYLVIGTGKKITLECSQTMGHDKMYWYQQDPGMELHLIHYSYGVNSTEKGDLSSESTVSRIRTEHFPLTLESARPSHTSQYLCASSDRGTATYNEQFFGPGTRLTVL.